A single count supports the clone carrying this TCR beta chain. The sample belongs to a study of cytomegalovirus exposure and HLA in healthy donors. The primer mix had 60 Vbeta and 13 Jbeta primers. Here immunoSEQ multiplex PCR was the method, and the copy in TCRdb shows in-frame clones only, minus some. The sample has some 200,000 clones; approximately 88% are singletons. The CDR3 runs to 13 residues. V was clipped by 4 bases and J by 6 bases, with 11 bases between them. Germline assignment: CDR1 SGHNT and CDR2 YYREEE (reference sequence). Each donor's status was that of a healthy bone marrow donor. The source material was PBMCs. The origin of this receptor is a woman aged 50 to 60 in good health and CMV-seropositive. The chain couples TRBV5-4 to TRBJ2-1; the D gene is possibly TRBD1 (6 bases). As DNA, the CDR3 is TGTGCCAGCAGCAACAGGGAGTTCAATGAGCAGTTCTTC. It yields the protein CASSNREFNEQFF.